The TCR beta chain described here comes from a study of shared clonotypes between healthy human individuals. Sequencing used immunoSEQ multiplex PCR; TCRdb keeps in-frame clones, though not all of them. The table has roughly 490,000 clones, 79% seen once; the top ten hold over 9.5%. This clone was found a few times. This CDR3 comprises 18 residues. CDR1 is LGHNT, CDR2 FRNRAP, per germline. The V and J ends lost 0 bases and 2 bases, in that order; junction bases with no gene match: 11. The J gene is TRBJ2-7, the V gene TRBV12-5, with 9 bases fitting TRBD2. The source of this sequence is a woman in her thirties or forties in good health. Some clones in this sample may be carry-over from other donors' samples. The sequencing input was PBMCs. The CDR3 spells CASGLVQRWREGAYEQYF. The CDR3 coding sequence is TGTGCTAGTGGTTTGGTCCAAAGATGGCGGGAGGGGGCCTACGAGCAGTACTTC.